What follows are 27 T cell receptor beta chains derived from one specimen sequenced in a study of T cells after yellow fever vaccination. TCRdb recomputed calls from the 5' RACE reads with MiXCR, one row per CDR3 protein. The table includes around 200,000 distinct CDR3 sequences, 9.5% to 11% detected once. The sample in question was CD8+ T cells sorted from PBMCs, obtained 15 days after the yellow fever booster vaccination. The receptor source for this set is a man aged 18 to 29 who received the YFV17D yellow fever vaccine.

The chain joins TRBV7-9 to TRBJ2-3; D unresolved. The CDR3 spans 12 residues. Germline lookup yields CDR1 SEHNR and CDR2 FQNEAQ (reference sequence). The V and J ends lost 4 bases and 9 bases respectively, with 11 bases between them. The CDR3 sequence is CASSSYWATQYF. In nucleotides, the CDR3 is TGTGCCAGCAGCTCCTACTGGGCCACGCAGTATTTT.

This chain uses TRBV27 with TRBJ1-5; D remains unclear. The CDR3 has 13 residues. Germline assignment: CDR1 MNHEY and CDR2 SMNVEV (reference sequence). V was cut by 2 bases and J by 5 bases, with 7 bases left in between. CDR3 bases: TGTGCCAGCAGTTTAAGCAGTTATCAGCCCCAGCATTTT. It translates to CASSLSSYQPQHF.

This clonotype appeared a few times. CDR3 protein: CASSSTGFEQYF. In DNA, the CDR3 is TGTGCCAGCAGCTCGACAGGGTTCGAACAGTACTTC. This chain uses TRBV6-6 with TRBJ2-7; 7 bases are a match to TRBD1. This CDR3 contains 12 residues. Germline loops: CDR1 MNHNY, CDR2 SVGAGI (reference sequence). V was pared by 6 bases and J by 10 bases, with 9 bases of the junction left unmatched.

The CDR3 region has the DNA TGTGCCAGCTCACCACCGGGTCCACGGACTGAAGCTTTCTTT. Its translation: CASSPPGPRTEAFF. This sequence joins TRBV18 and TRBJ1-1; D unresolved. Per germline, CDR1 KGHSH and CDR2 LQKENI. The CDR3 totals 14 residues. Trimming cost V 0 bases and J 5 bases, with 10 bases left between them.

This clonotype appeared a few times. The CDR3 region has the DNA TGTGCCAGCAGCCCGACAGGGAATGAGCAGTTCTTC. Its translation is CASSPTGNEQFF. This rearrangement joins TRBV5-4 to TRBJ2-1; 7 bases are shared with TRBD1. V shed 4 bases, J shed 7 bases, and the junction held 2 bases outside the gene matches. The germline V gene has CDR1 SGHNT and CDR2 YYREEE (reference sequence). The CDR3 runs to 12 residues.

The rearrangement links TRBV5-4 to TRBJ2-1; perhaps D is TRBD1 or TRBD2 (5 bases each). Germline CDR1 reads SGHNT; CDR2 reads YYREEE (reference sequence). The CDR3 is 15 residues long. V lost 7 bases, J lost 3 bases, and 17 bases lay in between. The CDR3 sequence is CASGGADGGYNEQFF. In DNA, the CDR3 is TGTGCCAGCGGGGGTGCTGATGGGGGCTACAATGAGCAGTTCTTC.

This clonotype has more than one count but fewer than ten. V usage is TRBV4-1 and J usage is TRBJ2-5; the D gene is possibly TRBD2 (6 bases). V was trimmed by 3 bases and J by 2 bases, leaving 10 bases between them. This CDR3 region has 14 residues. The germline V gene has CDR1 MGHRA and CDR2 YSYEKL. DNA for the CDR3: TGCGCCAGCAGCCACGGGAGTGGTCAAGAGACCCAGTACTTC. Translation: CASSHGSGQETQYF.

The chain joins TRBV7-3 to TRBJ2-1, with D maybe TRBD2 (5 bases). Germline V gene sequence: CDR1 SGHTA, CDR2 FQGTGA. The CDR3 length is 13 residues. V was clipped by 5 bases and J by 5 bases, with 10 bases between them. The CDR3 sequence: CASSVRENNEQFF. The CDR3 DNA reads TGTGCCAGCAGCGTCCGGGAAAACAATGAGCAGTTCTTC.

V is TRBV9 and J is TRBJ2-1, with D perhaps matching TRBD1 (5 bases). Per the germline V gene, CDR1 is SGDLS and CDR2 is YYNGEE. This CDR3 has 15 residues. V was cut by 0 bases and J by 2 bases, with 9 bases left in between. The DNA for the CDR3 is TGTGCCAGCAGCGTAGAAGGGGCCCCCTACAATGAGCAGTTCTTC. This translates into CASSVEGAPYNEQFF.

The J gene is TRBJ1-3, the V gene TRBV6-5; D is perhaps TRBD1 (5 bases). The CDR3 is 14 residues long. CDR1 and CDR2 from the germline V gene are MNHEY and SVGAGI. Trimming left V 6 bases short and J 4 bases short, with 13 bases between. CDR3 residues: CASRPGTGGNTIYF. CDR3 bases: TGTGCCAGCAGACCCGGGACGGGAGGAAACACCATATATTTT.

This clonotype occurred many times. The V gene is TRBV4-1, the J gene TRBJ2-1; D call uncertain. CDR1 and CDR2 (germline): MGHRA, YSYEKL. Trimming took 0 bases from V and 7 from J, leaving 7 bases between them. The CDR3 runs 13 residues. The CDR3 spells CASSQEVWNEQFF. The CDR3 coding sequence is TGCGCCAGCAGCCAAGAGGTCTGGAATGAGCAGTTCTTC.

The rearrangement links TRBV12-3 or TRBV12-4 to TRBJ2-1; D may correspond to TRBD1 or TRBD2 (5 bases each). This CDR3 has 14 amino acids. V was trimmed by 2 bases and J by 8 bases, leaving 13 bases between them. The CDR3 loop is CASSLRGGFDEQFF. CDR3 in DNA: TGTGCCAGCAGTTTACGGGGCGGGTTCGATGAGCAGTTCTTC.

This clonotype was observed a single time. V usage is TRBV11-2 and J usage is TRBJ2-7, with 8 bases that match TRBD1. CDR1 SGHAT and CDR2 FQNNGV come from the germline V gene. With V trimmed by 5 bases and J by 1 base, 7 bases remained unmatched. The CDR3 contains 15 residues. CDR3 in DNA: TGTGCCAGCAGCGTCGGGACAGGCCCTTCCTACGAGCAGTACGTC. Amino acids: CASSVGTGPSYEQYV.

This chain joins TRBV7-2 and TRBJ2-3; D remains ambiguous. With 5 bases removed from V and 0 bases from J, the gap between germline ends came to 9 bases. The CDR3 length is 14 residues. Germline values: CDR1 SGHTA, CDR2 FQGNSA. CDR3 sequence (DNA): TGTGCCAGCAGCCCCTGGGCTAGCACAGATACGCAGTATTTT. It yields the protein CASSPWASTDTQYF.

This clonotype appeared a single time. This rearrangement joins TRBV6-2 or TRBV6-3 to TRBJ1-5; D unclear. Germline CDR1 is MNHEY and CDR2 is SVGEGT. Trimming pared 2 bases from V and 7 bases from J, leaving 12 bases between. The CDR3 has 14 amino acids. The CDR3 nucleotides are TGTGCCAGCAGTTACCTGAGTTCAGGCCAGCCCCAGCATTTT. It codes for CASSYLSSGQPQHF.

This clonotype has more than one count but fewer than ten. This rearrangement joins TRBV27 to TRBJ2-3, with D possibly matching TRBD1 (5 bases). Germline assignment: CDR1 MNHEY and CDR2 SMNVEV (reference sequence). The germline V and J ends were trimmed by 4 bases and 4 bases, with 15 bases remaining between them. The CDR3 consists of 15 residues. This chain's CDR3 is CASSWAAPRADTQYF. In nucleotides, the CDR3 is TGTGCCAGCAGTTGGGCAGCCCCCAGGGCAGATACGCAGTATTTT.

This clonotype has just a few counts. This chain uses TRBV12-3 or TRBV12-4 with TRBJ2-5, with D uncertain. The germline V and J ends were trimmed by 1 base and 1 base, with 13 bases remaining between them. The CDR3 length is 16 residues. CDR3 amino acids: CASSLGSGWGQETQYF. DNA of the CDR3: TGTGCCAGCAGTTTAGGGTCAGGTTGGGGCCAAGAGACCCAGTACTTC.

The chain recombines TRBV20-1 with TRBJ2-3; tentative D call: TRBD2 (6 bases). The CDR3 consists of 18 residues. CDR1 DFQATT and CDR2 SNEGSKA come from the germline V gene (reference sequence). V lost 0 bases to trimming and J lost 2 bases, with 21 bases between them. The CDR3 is CSARDPLAIAAYTDTQYF. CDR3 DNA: TGCAGTGCTAGAGACCCCTTAGCCATAGCGGCCTACACAGATACGCAGTATTTT.

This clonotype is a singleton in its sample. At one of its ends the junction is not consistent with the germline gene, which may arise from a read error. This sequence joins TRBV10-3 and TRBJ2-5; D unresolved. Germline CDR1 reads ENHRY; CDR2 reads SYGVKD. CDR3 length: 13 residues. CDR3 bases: TGTGCCATCAGTGAGTCGGGTCAAGGGACCCAGTACTTC. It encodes CAISESGQGTQYF.

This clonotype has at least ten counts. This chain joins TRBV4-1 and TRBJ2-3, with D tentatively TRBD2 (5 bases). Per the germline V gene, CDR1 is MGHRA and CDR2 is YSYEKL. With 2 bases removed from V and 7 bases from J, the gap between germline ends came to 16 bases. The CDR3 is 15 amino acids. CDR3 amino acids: CASSQLSEGDNTQYF. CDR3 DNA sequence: TGCGCCAGCAGCCAACTATCCGAGGGCGACAATACGCAGTATTTT.

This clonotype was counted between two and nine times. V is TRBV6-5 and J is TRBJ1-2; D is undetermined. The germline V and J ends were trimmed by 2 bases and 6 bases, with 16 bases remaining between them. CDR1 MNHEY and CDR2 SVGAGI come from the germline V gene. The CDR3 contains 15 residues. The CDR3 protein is CASSYGSAEPDGYTF. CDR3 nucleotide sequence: TGTGCCAGCAGTTACGGTTCGGCCGAACCTGATGGCTACACCTTC.

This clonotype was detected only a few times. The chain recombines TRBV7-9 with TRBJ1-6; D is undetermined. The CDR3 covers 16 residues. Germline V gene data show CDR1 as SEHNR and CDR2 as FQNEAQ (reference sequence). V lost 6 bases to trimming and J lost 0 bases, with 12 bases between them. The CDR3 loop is CASRLLSGSYNSPLHF. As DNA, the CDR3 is TGTGCCAGCAGGTTACTTTCGGGCTCCTATAATTCACCCCTCCACTTT.

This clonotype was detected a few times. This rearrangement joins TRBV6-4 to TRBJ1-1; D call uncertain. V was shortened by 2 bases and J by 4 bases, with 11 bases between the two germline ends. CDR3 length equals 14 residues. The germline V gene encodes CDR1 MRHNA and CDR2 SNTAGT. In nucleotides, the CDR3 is TGTGCCAGCAGTGACGGGAAGGAAGGCACTGAAGCTTTCTTT. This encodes CASSDGKEGTEAFF.

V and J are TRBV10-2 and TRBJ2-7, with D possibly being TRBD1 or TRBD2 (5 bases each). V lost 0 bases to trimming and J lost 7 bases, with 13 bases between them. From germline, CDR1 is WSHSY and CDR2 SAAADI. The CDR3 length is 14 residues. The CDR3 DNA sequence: TGCGCCAGCAGTGAGTCGGGGGATACGGGGGAGCAGTACTTC. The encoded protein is CASSESGDTGEQYF.

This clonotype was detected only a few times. As DNA, the CDR3 is TGTGCCAGCAGTTTTGAGGGAAATCAGCCCCAGCATTTT. Translation gives CASSFEGNQPQHF. The V call is TRBV12-3 or TRBV12-4, the J call TRBJ1-5; D is unclear. The CDR3 sequence is 13 residues long. Trimming left V 3 bases short and J 4 bases short, with 7 bases between.

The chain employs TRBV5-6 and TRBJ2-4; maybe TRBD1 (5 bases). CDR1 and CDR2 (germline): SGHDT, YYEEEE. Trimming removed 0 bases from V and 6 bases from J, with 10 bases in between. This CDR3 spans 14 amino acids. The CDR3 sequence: CASSLVGHSNIQYF. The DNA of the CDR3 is TGTGCCAGCAGCTTGGTTGGACACTCAAACATTCAGTACTTC.

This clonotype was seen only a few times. CDR3 residues: CASSSQTGSRADEQYF. In DNA, the CDR3 is TGTGCCAGCAGCAGTCAGACAGGGTCTCGAGCCGACGAGCAGTACTTC. This chain connects TRBV21-1 to TRBJ2-7; TRBD1, the table's D call, was not compared with the DNA. TRBV21-1 is marked as a pseudogene. CDR3 length: 16 residues.